One and the same sample provided the 7 T cell receptor beta chains below, sequenced in a study of Tregs in tolerant kidney transplant recipients. Related graft donors supplied nonmyeloablative bone marrow transplants, and mixed chimerism was transient. Assay used: immunoSEQ multiplex PCR; TCRdb lists only in-frame clones, some missing. The sample includes over 14,000 clones. This material consisted of CD4+ T cells from blood (PBMCs), taken 12 months after the transplant. These TCRs come from a human patient who received a combined kidney and bone marrow transplant. Some T cells may trace back to the graft donor.

Comment on this clone: The read terminates 3 residues before the CDR3 end, so the remaining end is supplied by the germline J gene. This chain connects TRBV29-1 to TRBJ2-7, with D tentatively TRBD1 (5 bases). This CDR3 is built from 12 residues. Trimming left V 6 bases short and J 2 bases short, with 11 bases between. Germline CDR1 is SQVTM and CDR2 is ANQGSEA. The covered CDR3 bases are TGCAGCGTCTCAGACAGTACCTACGAG. This gives the protein CSVSDSTYE. The CDR3 reads in full as CSVSDSTYEQYF.

A word on this clone: The CDR3 goes on 3 residues after the read ends, and that part is filled in from the germline J gene. This rearrangement joins TRBV7-9 to TRBJ2-1; 11 positions match TRBD2. Germline CDR1 is SEHNR and CDR2 is FQNEAQ (reference sequence). CDR3 length: 15 amino acids. Trimming took 4 bases from V and 9 from J; bases not matched to a gene: 8. CDR3 DNA, as far as it was read: TGTGCCAGCAGCTCGGGGACTAGCGGCAGCGTTGAG. It codes for CASSSGTSGSVE. The complete CDR3 sequence is CASSSGTSGSVEQFF.

Points on this clone: The read finishes 3 residues shy of the CDR3 end, and the germline J gene is used to complete it. The chain couples TRBV6-2 or TRBV6-3 to TRBJ2-1; 8 bases agree with TRBD2. V dropped 5 bases and J dropped 9; count of bases not matched to a gene: 6. Germline CDR1 is MNHEY and CDR2 is SVGEGT. The CDR3 loop spans 13 amino acids. The sequenced part of the CDR3 DNA is TGTGCCAGCAGTACTGGACTAGCACGTGAG. Its protein product is CASSTGLARE. The full CDR3 protein is CASSTGLAREQFF.

On this clone: The sequence runs out 3 residues before the end of the CDR3; the remainder is reconstructed from the germline J gene. The rearrangement links TRBV20-1 to TRBJ2-1; D gene unclear. The CDR3 loop spans 11 amino acids. The germline CDR1 and CDR2 sequences are DFQATT and SNEGSKA (reference sequence). Trimming took 3 bases from V and 8 from J, leaving 8 bases between them. CDR3 amino acids: CSASKRDEQFF. Incomplete CDR3 DNA: TGCAGTGCTAGTAAAAGGGATGAG.

A word on this clone: The read falls 3 residues short of the CDR3 end, and the missing part is taken from the germline J gene. The chain has TRBV2 and TRBJ2-3, with TRBD2 matching over 11 bases. The CDR3 covers 15 residues. Germline CDR1 reads SNHLY; CDR2 reads FYNNEI. V lost 6 bases, J lost 0 bases, and 2 bases stayed unmatched. The CDR3 loop reads CASRRLAGSTDTQYF. The sequenced CDR3 bases are TGTGCCAGCAGAAGACTAGCGGGAAGCACAGATACG.

Remarks on this clone: The sequenced fragment ends 3 residues before the CDR3 boundary, so the rest is inferred from the germline J gene. The chain couples TRBV27 to TRBJ2-7; the D is unclear. The germline gives CDR1 MNHEY, CDR2 SMNVEV (reference sequence). Deletions cut 3 bases from V and 2 bases from J, with 14 bases between. The CDR3 covers 15 residues. CDR3 bases read: TGTGCCAGCAGTTTTATCGCAGGCGATACCTACGAG. Encoded protein: CASSFIAGDTYE. The entire CDR3 is CASSFIAGDTYEQYF.

About this clone itself: From the germline J gene comes the end of the CDR3, since the read stops 3 residues before it. This sequence joins TRBV9 and TRBJ2-3, with 14 bases lining up with TRBD2. The V segment lost 3 bases and the J segment 4 bases; nucleotides outside the gene matches: 10. This CDR3 is built from 18 residues. Germline lookup yields CDR1 SGDLS and CDR2 YYNGEE. CDR3 in amino acids: CASSATPGTSGSSDTQYF. CDR3 DNA, as far as it was read: TGTGCCAGCAGCGCTACCCCGGGGACTAGCGGGAGTTCAGATACG.